This note documents a single T cell receptor beta chain sequence. Its antigen is currently unknown. The library came from three nested PCR rounds adapted from ARM-PCR protocols. TCRdb passed the multiplex PCR reads through MiXCR, listing each CDR3 protein once. The table lists 90,000 to 100,000 distinct CDR3 sequences, 75% to 85% of them singletons. The data originate from a study of tumor and adjacent non-tumor tissue in lung cancer. Study observations and caveats: Compared with tumor, normal lung showed significantly lower TCR diversity.

V was shortened by 7 bases and J by 9 bases, with 16 bases between the two germline ends. The CDR3 loop spans 12 amino acids. In germline, CDR1 is MNHNY, CDR2 SVGAGI (reference sequence). No cell sorting was done before RNA was extracted from the tissue. The normal lung tissue was taken more than 3 cm from the tumor edge. Sequenced input: distant non-tumor lung tissue. This sequence originates from a man in his 60s with small cell lung cancer. This chain connects TRBV6-6 to TRBJ2-7; a weak D match, TRBD2 (5 bases). DNA of the CDR3: TGTGCCAGCATCTACACTGGTAGCGTGCAGTACTTC. The encoded protein is CASIYTGSVQYF.